This TCR beta chain derives from a study of PD-L1 blockade in urothelial cancer. Looking at the study overall: At 3 weeks (second dose) and 6 weeks after starting treatment, blood was analyzed. Blood samples contained a median approximately 140,000 T cells.

Repertoires were generated with immunoSEQ multiplex PCR, while TCRdb's copy carries only in-frame clones and drops some. Of 29,000 or so clones in the sample, about 89% were seen once. The source is a man in his forties or fifties with urothelial cancer. The specimen comprised PBMCs, sampled around atezolizumab (anti-PD-L1) treatment.

CDR3: CASSLQGGLGGYTF. The CDR3, as DNA: TGTGCCAGTAGCTTACAGGGGGGACTCGGTGGCTACACCTTC. The chain recombines TRBV19 with TRBJ1-2; TRBD1 agrees at 8 bases. The CDR3 totals 14 residues. Germline V gene lookup returns CDR1 LNHDA and CDR2 SQIVND (reference sequence). Unmatched junction bases numbered 10, after V lost 6 bases and J lost 7 bases.